This TCR beta chain was retrieved from a study of cytomegalovirus exposure and HLA in healthy donors. Study information: Among approximately 400 genotyped donors, 80% to 90% fell in the Caucasian-associated ancestry cluster. Study-wide findings and caveats: Using a false discovery rate of 0.05, a later analysis showed that around 16,000 TCR beta sequences were associated with HLA alleles. As was reported, the HLA-A and HLA-B alleles of most subjects were accurately predicted from TCR beta sequences. A list of 150 to 200 TCR beta chains associated with cytomegalovirus was given.

About this clone itself: Its cognate antigen is unknown.

Primers: 60 Vbeta forward and 13 Jbeta reverse. The data were produced by immunoSEQ multiplex PCR, yet TCRdb's version contains in-frame clones alone and is incomplete. The sample contains 150,000 to 200,000 clones, around 78% of which appear only once. The sequencing sample was made of PBMCs. This receptor was taken from a man aged 25 to 45 in good health and CMV-seronegative.

CDR3 sequence: CASSKTALPYEQYF. The CDR3 coding sequence is TGTGCCAGCAGCAAGACAGCGTTACCCTACGAGCAGTACTTC. The V call is TRBV7-6, the J call TRBJ2-7; a weak D match, TRBD1 (5 bases). The CDR3 has 14 residues. V lost 5 bases, J lost 2 bases, and 13 bases lay in between. CDR1 SGHVS and CDR2 FNYEAQ come from the germline V gene.